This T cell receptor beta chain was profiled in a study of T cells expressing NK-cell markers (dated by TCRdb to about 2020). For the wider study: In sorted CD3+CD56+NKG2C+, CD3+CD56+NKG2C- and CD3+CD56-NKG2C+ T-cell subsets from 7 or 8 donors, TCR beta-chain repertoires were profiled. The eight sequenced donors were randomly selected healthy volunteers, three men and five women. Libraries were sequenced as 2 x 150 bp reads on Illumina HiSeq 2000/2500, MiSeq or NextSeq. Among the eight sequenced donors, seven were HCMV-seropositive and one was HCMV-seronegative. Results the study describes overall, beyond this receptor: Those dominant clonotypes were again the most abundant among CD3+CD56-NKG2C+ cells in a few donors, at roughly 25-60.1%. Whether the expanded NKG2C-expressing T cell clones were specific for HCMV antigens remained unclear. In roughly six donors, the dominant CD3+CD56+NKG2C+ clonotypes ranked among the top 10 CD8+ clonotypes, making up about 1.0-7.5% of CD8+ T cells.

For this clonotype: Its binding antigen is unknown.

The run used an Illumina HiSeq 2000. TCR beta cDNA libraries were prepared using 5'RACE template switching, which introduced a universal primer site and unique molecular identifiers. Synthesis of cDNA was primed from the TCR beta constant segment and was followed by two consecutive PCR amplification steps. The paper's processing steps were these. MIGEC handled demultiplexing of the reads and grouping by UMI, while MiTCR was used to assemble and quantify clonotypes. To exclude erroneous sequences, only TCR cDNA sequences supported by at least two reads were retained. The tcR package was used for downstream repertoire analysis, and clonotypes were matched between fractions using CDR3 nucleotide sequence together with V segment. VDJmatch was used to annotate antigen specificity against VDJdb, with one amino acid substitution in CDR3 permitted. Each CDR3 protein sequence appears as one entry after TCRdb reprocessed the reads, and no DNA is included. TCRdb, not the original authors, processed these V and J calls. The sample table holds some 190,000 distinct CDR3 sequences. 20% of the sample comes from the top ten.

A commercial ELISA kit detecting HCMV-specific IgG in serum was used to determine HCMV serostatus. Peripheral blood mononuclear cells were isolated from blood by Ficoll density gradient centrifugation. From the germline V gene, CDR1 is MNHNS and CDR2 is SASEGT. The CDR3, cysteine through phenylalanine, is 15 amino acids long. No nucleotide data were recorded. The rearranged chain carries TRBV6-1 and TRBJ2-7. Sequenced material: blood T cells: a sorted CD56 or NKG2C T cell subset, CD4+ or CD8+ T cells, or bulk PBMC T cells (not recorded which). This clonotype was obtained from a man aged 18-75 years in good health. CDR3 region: CASSESWGGVDEQYF.